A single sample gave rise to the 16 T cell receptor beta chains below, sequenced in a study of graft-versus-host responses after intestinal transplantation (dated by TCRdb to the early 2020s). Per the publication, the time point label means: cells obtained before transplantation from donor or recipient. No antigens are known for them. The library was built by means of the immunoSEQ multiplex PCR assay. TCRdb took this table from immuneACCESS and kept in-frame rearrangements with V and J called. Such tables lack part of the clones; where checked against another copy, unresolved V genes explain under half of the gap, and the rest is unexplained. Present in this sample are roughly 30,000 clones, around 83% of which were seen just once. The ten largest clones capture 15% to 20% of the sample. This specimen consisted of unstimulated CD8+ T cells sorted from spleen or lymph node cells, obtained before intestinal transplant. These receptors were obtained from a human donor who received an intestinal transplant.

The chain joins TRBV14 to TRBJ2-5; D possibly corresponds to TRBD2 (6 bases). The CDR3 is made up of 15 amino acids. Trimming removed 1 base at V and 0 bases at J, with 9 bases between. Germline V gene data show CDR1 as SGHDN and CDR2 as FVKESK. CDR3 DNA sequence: TGTGCCAGCAGCCAAGGCGGGACGAACCAAGAGACCCAGTACTTC. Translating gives CASSQGGTNQETQYF.

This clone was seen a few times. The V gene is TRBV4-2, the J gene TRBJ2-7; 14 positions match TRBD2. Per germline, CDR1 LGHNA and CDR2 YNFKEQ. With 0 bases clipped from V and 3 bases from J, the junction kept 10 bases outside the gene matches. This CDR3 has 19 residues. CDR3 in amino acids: CASSQDLEGTSGRGYEQYF. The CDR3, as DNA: TGTGCCAGCAGCCAAGATCTTGAGGGGACTAGCGGGAGAGGCTACGAGCAGTACTTC.

CDR3 bases: TGTGCCAGCAGTTTAAATCTAGCGGGGGATGAGCAGTTCTTC. Its protein is CASSLNLAGDEQFF. This chain links TRBV28 with TRBJ2-1; 10 bases are a match to TRBD2. The CDR3 is 14 amino acids. V shed 2 bases and J 8 bases; nucleotides not matched to a gene: 3. The V gene's germline CDR1 is MDHEN and CDR2 SYDVKM. Drawing the rest from reference TRBV28 and TRBJ2-1, the complete variable domain is DVKVTQSSRYLVKRTGEKVFLECVQDMDHENMFWYRQDPGLGLRLIYFSYDVKMKEKGDIPEGYSVSREKKERFSLILESASTNQTSMYLCASSLNLAGDEQFFGPGTRLTVL.

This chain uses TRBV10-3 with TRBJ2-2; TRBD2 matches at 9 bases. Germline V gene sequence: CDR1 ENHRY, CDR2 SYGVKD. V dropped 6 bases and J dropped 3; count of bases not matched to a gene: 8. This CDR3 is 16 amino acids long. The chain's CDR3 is CAISSGTSRYTGELFF. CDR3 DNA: TGTGCCATCAGCAGCGGGACTAGCAGATACACCGGGGAGCTGTTTTTT.

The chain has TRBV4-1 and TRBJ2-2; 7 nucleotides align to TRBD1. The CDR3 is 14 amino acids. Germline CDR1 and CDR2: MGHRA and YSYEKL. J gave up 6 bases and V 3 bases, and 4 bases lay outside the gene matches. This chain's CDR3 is CASSHLTGAGELFF. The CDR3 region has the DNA TGCGCCAGCAGCCACCTAACAGGGGCCGGGGAGCTGTTTTTT.

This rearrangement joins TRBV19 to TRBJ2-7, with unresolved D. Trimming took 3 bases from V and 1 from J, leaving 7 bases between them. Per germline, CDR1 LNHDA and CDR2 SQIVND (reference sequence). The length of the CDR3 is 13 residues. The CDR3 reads CASSIAQSYEQYF. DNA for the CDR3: TGTGCCAGTAGTATCGCACAGTCCTACGAGCAGTACTTC.

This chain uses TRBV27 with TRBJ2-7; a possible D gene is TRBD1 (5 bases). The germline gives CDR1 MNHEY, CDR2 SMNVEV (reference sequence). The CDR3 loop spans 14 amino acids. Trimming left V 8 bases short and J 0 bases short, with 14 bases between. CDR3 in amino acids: CASWGQGSSYEQYF. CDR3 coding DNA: TGTGCCAGCTGGGGTCAGGGCAGCTCCTACGAGCAGTACTTC.

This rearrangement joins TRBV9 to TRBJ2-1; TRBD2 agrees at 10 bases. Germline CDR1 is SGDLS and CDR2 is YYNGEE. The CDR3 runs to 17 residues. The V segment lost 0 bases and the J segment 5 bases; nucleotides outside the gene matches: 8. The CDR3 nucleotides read TGTGCCAGCAGCGTAGATCGGATAGCGGGAGGAGACAATGAGCAGTTCTTC. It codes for CASSVDRIAGGDNEQFF. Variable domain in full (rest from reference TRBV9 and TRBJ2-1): DSGVTQTPKHLITATGQRVTLRCSPRSGDLSVYWYQQSLDQGLQFLIQYYNGEERAKGNILERFSAQQFPDLHSELNLSSLELGDSALYFCASSVDRIAGGDNEQFFGPGTRLTVL.

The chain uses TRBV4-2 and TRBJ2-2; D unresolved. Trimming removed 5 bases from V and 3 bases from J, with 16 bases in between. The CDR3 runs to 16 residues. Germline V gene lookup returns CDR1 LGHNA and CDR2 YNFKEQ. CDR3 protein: CASSFTAFTDTGELFF. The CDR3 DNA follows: TGTGCCAGCAGCTTCACAGCCTTCACGGACACCGGGGAGCTGTTTTTT.

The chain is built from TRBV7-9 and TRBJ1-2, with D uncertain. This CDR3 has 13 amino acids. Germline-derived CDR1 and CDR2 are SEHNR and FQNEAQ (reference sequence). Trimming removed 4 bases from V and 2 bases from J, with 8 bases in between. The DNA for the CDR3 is TGTGCCAGCAGCTACGGACTGAACTATGGCTACACCTTC. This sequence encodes CASSYGLNYGYTF. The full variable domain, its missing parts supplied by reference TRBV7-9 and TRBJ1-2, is DTGVSQNPRHKITKRGQNVTFRCDPISEHNRLYWYRQTLGQGPEFLTYFQNEAQLEKSRLLSDRFSAERPKGSFSTLEIQRTEQGDSAMYLCASSYGLNYGYTFGSGTRLTVV.

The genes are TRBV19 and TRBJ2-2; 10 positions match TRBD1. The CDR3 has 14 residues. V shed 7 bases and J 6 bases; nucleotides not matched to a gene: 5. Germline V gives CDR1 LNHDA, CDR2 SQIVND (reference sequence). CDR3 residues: CASNAGTGAGELFF. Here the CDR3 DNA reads TGTGCCAGTAACGCCGGGACAGGGGCCGGGGAGCTGTTTTTT.

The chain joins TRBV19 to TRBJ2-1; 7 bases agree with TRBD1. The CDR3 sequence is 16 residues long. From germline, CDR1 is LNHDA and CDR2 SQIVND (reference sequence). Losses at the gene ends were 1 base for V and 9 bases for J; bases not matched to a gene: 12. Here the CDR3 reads CASSIVLGQITSEQFF. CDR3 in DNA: TGTGCCAGTAGTATAGTATTGGGACAGATAACCAGTGAGCAGTTCTTC.

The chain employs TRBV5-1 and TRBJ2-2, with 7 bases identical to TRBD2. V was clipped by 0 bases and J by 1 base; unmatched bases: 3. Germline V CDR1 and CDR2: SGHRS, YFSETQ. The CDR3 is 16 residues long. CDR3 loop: CASSLAASGNTGELFF. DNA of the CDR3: TGCGCCAGCAGCTTGGCGGCTAGCGGGAACACCGGGGAGCTGTTTTTT.

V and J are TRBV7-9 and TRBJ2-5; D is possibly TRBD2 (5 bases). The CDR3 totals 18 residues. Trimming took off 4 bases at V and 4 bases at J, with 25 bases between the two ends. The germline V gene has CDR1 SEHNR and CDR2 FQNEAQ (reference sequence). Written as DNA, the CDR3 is TGTGCCAGCAGCTCAGAGTGGGTCACACGAAGCGAGGGAGAGACCCAGTACTTC. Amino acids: CASSSEWVTRSEGETQYF.

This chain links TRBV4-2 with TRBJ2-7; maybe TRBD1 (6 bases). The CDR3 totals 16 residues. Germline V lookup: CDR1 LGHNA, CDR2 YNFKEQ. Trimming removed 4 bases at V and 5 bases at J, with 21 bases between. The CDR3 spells CASSLAGASQLHEQYF. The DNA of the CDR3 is TGTGCCAGCAGCCTCGCAGGGGCCTCCCAGCTCCACGAGCAGTACTTC.

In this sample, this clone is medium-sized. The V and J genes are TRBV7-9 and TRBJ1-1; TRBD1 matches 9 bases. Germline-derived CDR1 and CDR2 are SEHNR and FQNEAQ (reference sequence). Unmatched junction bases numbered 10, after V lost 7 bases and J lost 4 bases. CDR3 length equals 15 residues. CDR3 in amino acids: CASMHRGLAPTEAFF. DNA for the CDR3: TGTGCCAGCATGCACAGGGGGCTTGCGCCCACTGAAGCTTTCTTT.